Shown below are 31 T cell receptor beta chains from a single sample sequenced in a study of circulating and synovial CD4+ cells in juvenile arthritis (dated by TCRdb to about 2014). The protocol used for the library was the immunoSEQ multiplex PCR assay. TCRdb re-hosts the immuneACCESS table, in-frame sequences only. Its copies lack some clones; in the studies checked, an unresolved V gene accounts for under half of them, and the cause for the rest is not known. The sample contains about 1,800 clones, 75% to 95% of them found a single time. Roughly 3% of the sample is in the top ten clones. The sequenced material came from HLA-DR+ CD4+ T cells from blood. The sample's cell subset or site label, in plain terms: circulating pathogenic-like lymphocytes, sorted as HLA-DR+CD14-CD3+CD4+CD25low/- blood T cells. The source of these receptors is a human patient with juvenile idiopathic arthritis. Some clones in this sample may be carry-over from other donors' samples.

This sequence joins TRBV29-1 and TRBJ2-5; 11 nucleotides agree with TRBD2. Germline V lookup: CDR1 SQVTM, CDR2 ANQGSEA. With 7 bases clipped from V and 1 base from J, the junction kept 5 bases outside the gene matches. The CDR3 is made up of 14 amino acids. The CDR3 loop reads CSASTSGGQETQYF. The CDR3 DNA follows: TGCAGCGCCTCAACTAGCGGGGGCCAAGAGACCCAGTACTTC.

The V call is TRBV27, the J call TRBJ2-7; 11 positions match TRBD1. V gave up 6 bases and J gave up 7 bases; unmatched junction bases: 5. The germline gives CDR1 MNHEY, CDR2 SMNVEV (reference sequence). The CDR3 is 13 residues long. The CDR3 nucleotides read TGTGCCAGCAGGCGGACAGGGGGCGGGGAGCAGTACTTC. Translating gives CASRRTGGGEQYF.

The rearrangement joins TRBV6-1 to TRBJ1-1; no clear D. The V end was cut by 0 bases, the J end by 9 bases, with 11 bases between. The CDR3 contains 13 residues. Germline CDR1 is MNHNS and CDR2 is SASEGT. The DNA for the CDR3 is TGTGCCAGCAGTGAAGCCTCGAGGGCTAAAGCTTTCTTT. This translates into CASSEASRAKAFF.

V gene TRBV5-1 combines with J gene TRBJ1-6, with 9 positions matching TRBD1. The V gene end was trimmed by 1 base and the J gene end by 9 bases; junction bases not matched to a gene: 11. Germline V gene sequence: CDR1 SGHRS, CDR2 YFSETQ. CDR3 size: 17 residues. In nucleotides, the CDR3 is TGCGCCAGCAGCTTGCAACCTCCGGGACAGGGCTCTTCACCCCTCCACTTT. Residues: CASSLQPPGQGSSPLHF.

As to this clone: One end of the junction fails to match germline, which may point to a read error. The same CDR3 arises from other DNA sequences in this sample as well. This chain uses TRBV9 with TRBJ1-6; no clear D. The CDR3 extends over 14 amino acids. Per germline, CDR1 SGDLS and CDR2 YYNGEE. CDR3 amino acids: CASRPAGGYSPLHF. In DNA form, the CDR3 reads TGTGCCAGCAGGCCGGCCGGCGGCTATTCCCCCCTCCACTTT.

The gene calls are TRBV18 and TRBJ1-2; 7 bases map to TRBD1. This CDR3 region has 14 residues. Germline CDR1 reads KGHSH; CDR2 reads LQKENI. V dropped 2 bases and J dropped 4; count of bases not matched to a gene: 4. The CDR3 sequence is CASSPGDSPYGYTF. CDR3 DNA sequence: TGTGCCAGCTCACCAGGGGACAGCCCCTATGGCTACACCTTC.

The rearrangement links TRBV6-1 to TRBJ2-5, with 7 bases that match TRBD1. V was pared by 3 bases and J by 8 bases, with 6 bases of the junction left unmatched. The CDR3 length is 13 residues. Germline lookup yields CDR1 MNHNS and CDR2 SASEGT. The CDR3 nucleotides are TGTGCCAGCAGTGATTCGGGACAGCTCACCCAGTACTTC. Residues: CASSDSGQLTQYF.

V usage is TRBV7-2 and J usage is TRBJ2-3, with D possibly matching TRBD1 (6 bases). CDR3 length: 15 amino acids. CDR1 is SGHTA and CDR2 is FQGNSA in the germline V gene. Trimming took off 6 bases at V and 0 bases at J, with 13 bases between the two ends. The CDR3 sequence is CASSQQGPSTDTQYF. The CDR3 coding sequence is TGTGCCAGCAGTCAACAGGGCCCTAGCACAGATACGCAGTATTTT. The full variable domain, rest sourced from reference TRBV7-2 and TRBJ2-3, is GAGVSQSPSNKVTEKGKDVELRCDPISGHTALYWYRQSLGQGLEFLIYFQGNSAPDKSGLPSDRFSAERTGGSVSTLTIQRTQQEDSAVYLCASSQQGPSTDTQYFGPGTRLTVL.

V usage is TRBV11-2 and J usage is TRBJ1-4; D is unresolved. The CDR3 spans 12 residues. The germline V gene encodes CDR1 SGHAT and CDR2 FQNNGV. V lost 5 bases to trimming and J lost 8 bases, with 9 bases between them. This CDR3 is CASSLKREKLFF. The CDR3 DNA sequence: TGTGCCAGCAGCCTAAAGAGGGAAAAACTGTTTTTT. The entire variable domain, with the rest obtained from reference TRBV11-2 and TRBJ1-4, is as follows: EAGVAQSPRYKIIEKRQSVAFWCNPISGHATLYWYQQILGQGPKLLIQFQNNGVVDDSQLPKDRFSAERLKGVDSTLKIQPAKLEDSAVYLCASSLKREKLFFGSGTQLSVL.

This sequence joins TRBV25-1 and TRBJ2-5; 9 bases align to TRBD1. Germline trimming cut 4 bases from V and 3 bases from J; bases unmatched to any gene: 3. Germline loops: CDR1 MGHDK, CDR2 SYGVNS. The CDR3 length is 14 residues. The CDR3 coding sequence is TGTGCCAGCAGTGGATGGACAGGGGAAGAGACCCAGTACTTC. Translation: CASSGWTGEETQYF.

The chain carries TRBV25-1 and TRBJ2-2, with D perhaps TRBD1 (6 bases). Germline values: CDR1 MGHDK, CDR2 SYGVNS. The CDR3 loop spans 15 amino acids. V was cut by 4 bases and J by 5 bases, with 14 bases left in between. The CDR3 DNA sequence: TGTGCCAGCAGTGGCCGACAGGATAAAACCGGGGAGCTGTTTTTT. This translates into CASSGRQDKTGELFF.

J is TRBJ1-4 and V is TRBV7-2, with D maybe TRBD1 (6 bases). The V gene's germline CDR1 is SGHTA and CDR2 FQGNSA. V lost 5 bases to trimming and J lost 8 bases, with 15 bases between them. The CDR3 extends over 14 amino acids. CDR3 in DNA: TGTGCCAGCAGCCCTCGGACAGACGGGGAAAAACTGTTTTTT. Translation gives CASSPRTDGEKLFF.

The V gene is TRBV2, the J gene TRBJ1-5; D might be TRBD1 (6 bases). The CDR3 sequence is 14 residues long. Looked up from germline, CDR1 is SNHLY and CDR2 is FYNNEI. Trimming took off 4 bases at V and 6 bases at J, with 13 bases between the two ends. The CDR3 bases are TGTGCCAGCAGTGCGGACAGTTGGATTCAGCCCCAGCATTTT. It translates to CASSADSWIQPQHF.

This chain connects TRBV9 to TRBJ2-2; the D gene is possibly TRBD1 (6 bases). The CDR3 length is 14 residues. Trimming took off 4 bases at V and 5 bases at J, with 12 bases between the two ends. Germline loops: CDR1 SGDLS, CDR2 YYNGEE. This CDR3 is CASSNPGDTGELFF. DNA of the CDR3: TGTGCCAGCAGCAATCCAGGGGATACCGGGGAGCTGTTTTTT.

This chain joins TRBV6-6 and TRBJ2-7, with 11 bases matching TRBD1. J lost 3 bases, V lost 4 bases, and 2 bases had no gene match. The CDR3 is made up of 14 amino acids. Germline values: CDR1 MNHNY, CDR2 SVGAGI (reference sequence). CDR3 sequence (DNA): TGTGCCAGCAGTTGGGGGACAGGGGGCTACGAGCAGTACTTC. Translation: CASSWGTGGYEQYF.

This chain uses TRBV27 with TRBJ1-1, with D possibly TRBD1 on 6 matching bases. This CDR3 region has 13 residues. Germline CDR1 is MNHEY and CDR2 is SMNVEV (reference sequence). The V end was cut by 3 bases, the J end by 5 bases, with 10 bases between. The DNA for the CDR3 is TGTGCCAGCAGTTTTGGAACAGGGACTGAAGCTTTCTTT. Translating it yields CASSFGTGTEAFF.

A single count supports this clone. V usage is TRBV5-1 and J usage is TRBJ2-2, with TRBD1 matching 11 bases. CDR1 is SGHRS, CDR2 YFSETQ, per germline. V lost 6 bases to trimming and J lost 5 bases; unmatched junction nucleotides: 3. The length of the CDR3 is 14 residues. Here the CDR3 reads CASTGTGGTGELFF. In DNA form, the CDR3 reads TGCGCCAGCACCGGGACAGGGGGTACCGGGGAGCTGTTTTTT.

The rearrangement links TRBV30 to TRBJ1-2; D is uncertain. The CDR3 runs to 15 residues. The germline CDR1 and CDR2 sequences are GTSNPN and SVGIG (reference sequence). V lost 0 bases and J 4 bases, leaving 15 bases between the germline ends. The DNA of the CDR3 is TGTGCCTGGAGTGTATCTCCAGGTAATATCTATGGCTACACCTTC. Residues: CAWSVSPGNIYGYTF.

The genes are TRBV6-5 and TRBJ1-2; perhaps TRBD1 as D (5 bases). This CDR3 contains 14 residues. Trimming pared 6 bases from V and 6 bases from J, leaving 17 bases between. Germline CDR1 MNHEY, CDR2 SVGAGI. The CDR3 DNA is TGTGCCAGCAGCTACCTCGGTGGAGGGGATGGCTACACCTTC. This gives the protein CASSYLGGGDGYTF.

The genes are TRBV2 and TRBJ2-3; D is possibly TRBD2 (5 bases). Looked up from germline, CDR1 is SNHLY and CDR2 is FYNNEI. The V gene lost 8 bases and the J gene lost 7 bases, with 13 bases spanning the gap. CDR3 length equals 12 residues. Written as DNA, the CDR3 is TGTGCCAGCCCATCGACTAAGAATACGCAGTATTTT. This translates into CASPSTKNTQYF.

The DNA of the CDR3 is TGTGCCAGCAGTTACTCCGGACAGCGGAGTATGGTGTTTTTT. It encodes CASSYSGQRSMVFF. This sequence joins TRBV6-5 and TRBJ1-4; D may be TRBD1 (6 bases). This CDR3 is 14 amino acids long. With 0 bases removed from V and 15 bases from J, the gap between germline ends came to 17 bases. CDR1 is MNHEY, CDR2 SVGAGI, per germline.

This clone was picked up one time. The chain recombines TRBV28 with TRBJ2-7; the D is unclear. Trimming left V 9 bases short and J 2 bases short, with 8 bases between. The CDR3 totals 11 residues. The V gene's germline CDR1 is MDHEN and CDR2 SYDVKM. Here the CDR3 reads CASGPAYEQYF. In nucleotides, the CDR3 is TGTGCCAGTGGCCCCGCCTACGAGCAGTACTTC.

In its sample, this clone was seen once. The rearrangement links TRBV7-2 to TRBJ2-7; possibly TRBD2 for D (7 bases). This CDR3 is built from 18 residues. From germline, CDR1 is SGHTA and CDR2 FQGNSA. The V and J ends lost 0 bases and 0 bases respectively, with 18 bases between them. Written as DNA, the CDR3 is TGTGCCAGCAGCTTAGCCCCGACTGCGGCGGGGGCCTCCTACGAGCAGTACTTC. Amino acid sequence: CASSLAPTAAGASYEQYF.

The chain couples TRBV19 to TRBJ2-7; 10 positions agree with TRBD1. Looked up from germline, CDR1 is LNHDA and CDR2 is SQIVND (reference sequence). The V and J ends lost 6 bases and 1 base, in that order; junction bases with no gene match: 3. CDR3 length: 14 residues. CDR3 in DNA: TGTGCCAGTAGGACGGGACAGGGGTCCTACGAGCAGTACTTC. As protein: CASRTGQGSYEQYF.

The CDR3 is CASSFTRTGNTEAFF. As DNA, the CDR3 is TGTGCCAGCAGTTTTACCCGTACAGGGAACACTGAAGCTTTCTTT. The chain recombines TRBV27 with TRBJ1-1; the D gene is possibly TRBD1 (5 bases). There are 15 residues in the CDR3. Deletions cut 3 bases from V and 1 base from J, with 12 bases between. Germline V gene sequence: CDR1 MNHEY, CDR2 SMNVEV (reference sequence).

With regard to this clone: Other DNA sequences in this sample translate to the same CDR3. In DNA form, the CDR3 reads TGTGCCTGGACCAAACAGAGCTCCTATAATTCACCCCTCCACTTT. Translating gives CAWTKQSSYNSPLHF. The chain joins TRBV30 to TRBJ1-6, with unresolved D. There are 15 residues in the CDR3. Germline CDR1 is GTSNPN and CDR2 is SVGIG (reference sequence). V lost 4 bases to trimming and J lost 0 bases, with 10 bases between them.

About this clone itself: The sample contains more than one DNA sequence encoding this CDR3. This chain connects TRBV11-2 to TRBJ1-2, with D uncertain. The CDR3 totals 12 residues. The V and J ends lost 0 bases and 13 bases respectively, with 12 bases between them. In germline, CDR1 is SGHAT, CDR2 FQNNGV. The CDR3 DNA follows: TGTGCCAGCAGCTTAGATGGCGGTATAGGCACCTTC. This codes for CASSLDGGIGTF.

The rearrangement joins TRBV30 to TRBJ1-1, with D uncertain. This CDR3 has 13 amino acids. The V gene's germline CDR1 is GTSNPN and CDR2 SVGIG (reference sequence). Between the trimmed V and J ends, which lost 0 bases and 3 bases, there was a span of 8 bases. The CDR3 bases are TGTGCCTGGAGTGTAGAGGCCCACACTGAAGCTTTCTTT. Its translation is CAWSVEAHTEAFF.

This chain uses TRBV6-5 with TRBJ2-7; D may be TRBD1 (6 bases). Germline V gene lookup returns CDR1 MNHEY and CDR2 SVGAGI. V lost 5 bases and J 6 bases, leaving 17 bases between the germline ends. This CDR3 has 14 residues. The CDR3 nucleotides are TGTGCCAGCAGTGGCCGGGACACCACTTCCGAGCAGTACTTC. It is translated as CASSGRDTTSEQYF.

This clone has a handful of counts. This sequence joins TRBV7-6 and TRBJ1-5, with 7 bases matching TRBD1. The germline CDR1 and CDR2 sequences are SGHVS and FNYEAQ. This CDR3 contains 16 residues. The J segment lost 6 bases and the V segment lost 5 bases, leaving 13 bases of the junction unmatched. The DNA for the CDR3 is TGTGCCAGCAGCCCCTCGGGACAGCCGTGGGGTCAGCCCCAGCATTTT. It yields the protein CASSPSGQPWGQPQHF.

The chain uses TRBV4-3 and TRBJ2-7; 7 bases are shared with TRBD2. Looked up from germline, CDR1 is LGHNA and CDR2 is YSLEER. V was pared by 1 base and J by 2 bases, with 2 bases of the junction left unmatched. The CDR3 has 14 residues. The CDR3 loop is CASSQVGGAYEQYF. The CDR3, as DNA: TGCGCCAGCAGCCAAGTTGGGGGGGCCTACGAGCAGTACTTC.